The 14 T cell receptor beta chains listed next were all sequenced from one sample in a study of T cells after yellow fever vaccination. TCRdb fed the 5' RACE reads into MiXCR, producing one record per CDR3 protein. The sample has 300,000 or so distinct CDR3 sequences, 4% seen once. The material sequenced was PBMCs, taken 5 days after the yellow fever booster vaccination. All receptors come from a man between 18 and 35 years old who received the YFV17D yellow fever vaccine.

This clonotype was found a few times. The DNA of the CDR3 is TGCAGTGCTCGACCGGGACTAGCGGGGGGGACAGATACGCAGTATTTT. This translates into CSARPGLAGGTDTQYF. The V call is TRBV20-1, the J call TRBJ2-3; 16 bases map to TRBD2. Trimming at V came to 5 bases and at J to 3 bases, leaving 5 bases not matched to a gene. The CDR3 loop spans 16 amino acids. Germline CDR1 is DFQATT and CDR2 is SNEGSKA (reference sequence).

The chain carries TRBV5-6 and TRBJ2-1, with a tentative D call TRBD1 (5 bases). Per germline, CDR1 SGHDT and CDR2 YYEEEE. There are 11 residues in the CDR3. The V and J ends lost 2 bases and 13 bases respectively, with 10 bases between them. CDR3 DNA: TGTGCCAGCAGCTTACAGGACAACCAGTTCTTC. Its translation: CASSLQDNQFF.

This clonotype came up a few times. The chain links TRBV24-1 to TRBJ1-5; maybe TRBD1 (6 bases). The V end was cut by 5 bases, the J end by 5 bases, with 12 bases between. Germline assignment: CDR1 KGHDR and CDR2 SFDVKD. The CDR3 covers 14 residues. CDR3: CATSGKGVDQPQHF. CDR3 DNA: TGTGCCACCAGTGGCAAGGGGGTGGATCAGCCCCAGCATTTT.

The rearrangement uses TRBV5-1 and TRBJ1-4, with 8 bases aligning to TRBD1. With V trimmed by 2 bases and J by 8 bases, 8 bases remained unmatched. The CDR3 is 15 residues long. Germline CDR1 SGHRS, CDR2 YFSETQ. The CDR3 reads CASSLAGGAFEKLFF. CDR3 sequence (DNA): TGCGCCAGCAGCTTAGCAGGGGGCGCTTTCGAAAAACTGTTTTTT.

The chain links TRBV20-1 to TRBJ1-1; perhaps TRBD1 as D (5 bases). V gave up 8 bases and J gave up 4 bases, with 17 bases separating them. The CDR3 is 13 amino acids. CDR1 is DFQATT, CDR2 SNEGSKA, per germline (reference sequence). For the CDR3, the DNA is TGCAGTCCGGAGTCCGGGACGGGCACTGAAGCTTTCTTT. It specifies CSPESGTGTEAFF.

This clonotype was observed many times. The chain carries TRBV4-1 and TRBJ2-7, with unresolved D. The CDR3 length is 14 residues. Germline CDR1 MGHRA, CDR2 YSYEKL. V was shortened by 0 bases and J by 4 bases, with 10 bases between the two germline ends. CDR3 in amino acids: CASSQDSRPYEQYF. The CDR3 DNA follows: TGCGCCAGCAGCCAAGATTCCCGCCCATACGAGCAGTACTTC.

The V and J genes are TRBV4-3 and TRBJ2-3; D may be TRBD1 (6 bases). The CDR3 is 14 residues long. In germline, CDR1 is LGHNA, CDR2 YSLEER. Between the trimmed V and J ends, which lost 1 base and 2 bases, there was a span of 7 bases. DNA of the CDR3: TGCGCCAGCAGCCAAGGACAGGACACAGATACGCAGTATTTT. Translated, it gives CASSQGQDTDTQYF.

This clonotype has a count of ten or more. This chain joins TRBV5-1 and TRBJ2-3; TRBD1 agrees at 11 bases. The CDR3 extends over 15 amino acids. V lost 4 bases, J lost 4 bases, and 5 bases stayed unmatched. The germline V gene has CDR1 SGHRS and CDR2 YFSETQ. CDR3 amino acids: CASSDRTGGPDTQYF. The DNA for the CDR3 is TGCGCCAGCAGCGATCGGACAGGGGGCCCAGATACGCAGTATTTT.

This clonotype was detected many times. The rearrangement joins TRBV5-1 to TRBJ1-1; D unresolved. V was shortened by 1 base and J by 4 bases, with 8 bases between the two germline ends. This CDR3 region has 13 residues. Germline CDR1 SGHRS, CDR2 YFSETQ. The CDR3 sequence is CASSLSLSTEAFF. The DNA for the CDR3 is TGCGCCAGCAGCTTGAGTCTGTCCACTGAAGCTTTCTTT.

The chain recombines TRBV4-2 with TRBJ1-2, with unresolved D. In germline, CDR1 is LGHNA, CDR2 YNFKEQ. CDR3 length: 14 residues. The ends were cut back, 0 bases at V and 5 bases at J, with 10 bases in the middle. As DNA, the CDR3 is TGTGCCAGCAGCCAAGATAAAGGCAGGTATGGCTACACCTTC. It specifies CASSQDKGRYGYTF.

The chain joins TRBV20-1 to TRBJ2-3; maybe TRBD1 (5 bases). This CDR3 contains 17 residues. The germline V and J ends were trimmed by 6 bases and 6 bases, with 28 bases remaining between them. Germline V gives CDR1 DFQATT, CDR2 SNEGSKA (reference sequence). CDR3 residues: CSAEHPNLGVGMDTQYF. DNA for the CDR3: TGCAGTGCAGAGCACCCAAATTTAGGGGTTGGAATGGATACGCAGTATTTT.

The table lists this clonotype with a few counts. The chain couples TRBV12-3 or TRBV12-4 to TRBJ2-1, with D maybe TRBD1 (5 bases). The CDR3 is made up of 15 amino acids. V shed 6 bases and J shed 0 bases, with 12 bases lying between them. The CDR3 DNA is TGTGCCAGCAGCCCCGACAGAGCCTCCTACAATGAGCAGTTCTTC. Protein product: CASSPDRASYNEQFF.

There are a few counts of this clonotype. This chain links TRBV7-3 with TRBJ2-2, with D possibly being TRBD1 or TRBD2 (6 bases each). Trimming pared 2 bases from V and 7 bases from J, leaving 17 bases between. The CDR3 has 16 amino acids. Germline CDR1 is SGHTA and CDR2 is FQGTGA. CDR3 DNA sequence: TGTGCCAGCAGCTTACAGTTGGGGGGCCGCGGCGGGGAGCTGTTTTTT. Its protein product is CASSLQLGGRGGELFF.

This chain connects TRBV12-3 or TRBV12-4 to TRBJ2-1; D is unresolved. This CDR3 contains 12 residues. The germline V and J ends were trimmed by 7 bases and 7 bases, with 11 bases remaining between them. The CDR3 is CASTPRANEQFF. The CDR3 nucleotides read TGTGCCAGCACCCCTAGGGCTAATGAGCAGTTCTTC.